The 21 T cell receptor beta chains in this list originate from one sample, sequenced in a study of control samples from healthy donors and cancer patients. Method: immunoSEQ multiplex PCR; TCRdb's copy keeps in-frame clones and lacks some. This sample has fewer than 500,000 clones, with approximately 92% found just once. Material for sequencing was PBMCs. These receptors were collected from a middle-aged man with head and neck cancer.

The chain carries TRBV9 and TRBJ2-3; D perhaps matches TRBD1 (6 bases). The CDR3 runs 15 residues. Germline values: CDR1 SGDLS, CDR2 YYNGEE. V lost 4 bases to trimming and J lost 0 bases, with 12 bases between them. The CDR3 nucleotides read TGTGCCAGCAGCTCGTCCGGGACAAGCACAGATACGCAGTATTTT. As protein: CASSSSGTSTDTQYF.

V and J are TRBV9 and TRBJ2-1, with TRBD2 matching over 10 bases. This CDR3 spans 16 amino acids. Per the germline V gene, CDR1 is SGDLS and CDR2 is YYNGEE. Germline trimming cut 6 bases from V and 6 bases from J; bases unmatched to any gene: 12. This CDR3 reads CASTSPASGGSNEQFF. CDR3 nucleotide sequence: TGTGCCAGCACCTCACCGGCTAGCGGGGGTAGCAATGAGCAGTTCTTC. Based on the CDR3 plus reference TRBV9 and TRBJ2-1, the full variable domain is DSGVTQTPKHLITATGQRVTLRCSPRSGDLSVYWYQQSLDQGLQFLIQYYNGEERAKGNILERFSAQQFPDLHSELNLSSLELGDSALYFCASTSPASGGSNEQFFGPGTRLTVL.

This chain links TRBV27 with TRBJ1-1; unclear D gene. Trimming took 2 bases from V and 3 from J, leaving 10 bases between them. CDR3 length equals 14 residues. The germline V gene has CDR1 MNHEY and CDR2 SMNVEV (reference sequence). CDR3 DNA: TGTGCCAGCAGTTTAAAAGAGTCGTACACTGAAGCTTTCTTT. This codes for CASSLKESYTEAFF.

The J gene is TRBJ2-3, the V gene TRBV11-2; TRBD2 aligns across 12 bases. Germline assignment: CDR1 SGHAT and CDR2 FQNNGV. The CDR3 has 14 residues. Trimming cost V 4 bases and J 5 bases; bases outside gene matches: 1. CDR3 region: CASSSGLAGDTQYF. Here the CDR3 DNA reads TGTGCCAGCAGCTCGGGACTAGCGGGAGATACGCAGTATTTT.

This clone was detected only once. The rearrangement uses TRBV5-1 and TRBJ2-1; D tentatively fits TRBD1 or TRBD2 (5 bases each). The CDR3 has 15 amino acids. Trimming cost V 0 bases and J 7 bases, with 14 bases left between them. Germline CDR1 and CDR2: SGHRS and YFSETQ. Here the CDR3 DNA reads TGCGCCAGCAGCTTGGGGCCATCCGAGGGGAATGAGCAGTTCTTC. It is translated as CASSLGPSEGNEQFF.

The rearrangement links TRBV20-1 to TRBJ2-7; D possibly matches TRBD1 or TRBD2 (5 bases each). The CDR3 has 13 residues. CDR1 DFQATT and CDR2 SNEGSKA come from the germline V gene (reference sequence). The V end was cut by 3 bases, the J end by 1 base, with 10 bases between. DNA for the CDR3: TGCAGTGCTAGTCGTGAGGGGTCCTACGAGCAGTACTTC. This sequence encodes CSASREGSYEQYF.

This chain connects TRBV19 to TRBJ2-1; D assignment may be TRBD1 or TRBD2 (6 bases each). The CDR3 runs 14 residues. Trimming took 4 bases from V and 2 from J, leaving 9 bases between them. Germline V gene data show CDR1 as LNHDA and CDR2 as SQIVND (reference sequence). DNA for the CDR3: TGTGCCAGTAGTAAGGGGGGCACCTACAATGAGCAGTTCTTC. Its translation is CASSKGGTYNEQFF.

The chain employs TRBV18 and TRBJ2-5, with 8 positions matching TRBD1. Germline V CDR1 and CDR2: KGHSH, LQKENI. This CDR3 comprises 13 residues. With 8 bases clipped from V and 1 base from J, the junction kept 3 bases outside the gene matches. As DNA, the CDR3 is TGTGCCAGCCAGACAGGGGCCCAAGAGACCCAGTACTTC. Translated: CASQTGAQETQYF.

This chain links TRBV6-6 with TRBJ2-5; tentatively, D is TRBD1 (7 bases). This CDR3 is 15 amino acids long. Germline V gene sequence: CDR1 MNHNY, CDR2 SVGAGI (reference sequence). V dropped 0 bases and J dropped 6 bases, with 14 bases sitting between them. The chain's CDR3 is CASSYSKAGGKTQYF. Written as DNA, the CDR3 is TGTGCCAGCAGTTACTCGAAGGCAGGGGGGAAGACCCAGTACTTC.

V usage is TRBV29-1 and J usage is TRBJ1-3; 8 nucleotides line up with TRBD1. Trimming removed 4 bases from V and 6 bases from J; junction bases left unmatched: 5. Germline values: CDR1 SQVTM, CDR2 ANQGSEA. The CDR3 runs to 13 residues. The CDR3 here is CSVVVTGANTIYF. In nucleotides, the CDR3 is TGCAGCGTTGTGGTGACAGGGGCAAACACCATATATTTT.

J is TRBJ1-5 and V is TRBV9, with 9 bases identical to TRBD1. Per germline, CDR1 SGDLS and CDR2 YYNGEE. There are 16 residues in the CDR3. The ends lost 4 bases at V and 8 bases at J; junction bases unmatched: 13. Here the CDR3 reads CASSPHSGQGGEPQHF. Written as DNA, the CDR3 is TGTGCCAGCAGCCCTCATTCGGGACAGGGTGGAGAGCCCCAGCATTTT.

The count of this clone is one. The rearrangement joins TRBV28 to TRBJ1-5, with TRBD1 as a possible D gene (5 bases). Germline V CDR1 and CDR2: MDHEN, SYDVKM. The CDR3 runs 15 residues. V lost 9 bases, J lost 7 bases, and 22 bases lay in between. Written as DNA, the CDR3 is TGTGCCAGTGGTGGAGGAAGGGGTTTAGGACAGCCCCAGCATTTT. It is translated as CASGGGRGLGQPQHF.

This chain joins TRBV7-9 and TRBJ1-1; D gene unclear. CDR1 is SEHNR and CDR2 is FQNEAQ in the germline V gene (reference sequence). The CDR3 consists of 15 residues. Between the trimmed V and J ends, which lost 2 bases and 5 bases, there was a span of 15 bases. The CDR3 protein is CASSLKSGAGTEAFF. The CDR3 coding sequence is TGTGCCAGCAGCTTAAAGTCGGGAGCGGGGACTGAAGCTTTCTTT.

The chain employs TRBV29-1 and TRBJ2-3; possibly TRBD2 for D (6 bases). The CDR3 is 14 amino acids. Between the trimmed V and J ends, which lost 6 bases and 1 base, there was a span of 14 bases. Germline CDR1 reads SQVTM; CDR2 reads ANQGSEA. Here the CDR3 reads CSVAASVGTDTQYF. The CDR3 DNA follows: TGCAGCGTAGCTGCTAGCGTTGGCACAGATACGCAGTATTTT.

The chain has TRBV6-5 and TRBJ2-2; 8 bases match TRBD2. Looked up from germline, CDR1 is MNHEY and CDR2 is SVGAGI. CDR3 length: 14 amino acids. The trim removed 7 bases at V and 5 bases at J, leaving 6 bases unmatched. DNA of the CDR3: TGTGCCAGCACAATAGCGGGGTATACCGGGGAGCTGTTTTTT. It translates to CASTIAGYTGELFF.

The chain carries TRBV10-1 and TRBJ2-1, with D uncertain. The CDR3 covers 13 residues. Per the germline V gene, CDR1 is WNHNN and CDR2 is SYGVQD (reference sequence). Trimming shortened V by 3 bases and J by 7 bases, and 10 bases separated the two germline ends. The CDR3 sequence is CASSDPGRNEQFF. CDR3 in DNA: TGCGCCAGCAGTGACCCCGGACGTAATGAGCAGTTCTTC.

The chain links TRBV6-1 to TRBJ1-6, with 9 bases lining up with TRBD1. In germline, CDR1 is MNHNS, CDR2 SASEGT. The CDR3 totals 17 residues. Trimming cost V 3 bases and J 0 bases; bases outside gene matches: 3. The CDR3 sequence is CASSEGQGISYNSPLHF. In nucleotides, the CDR3 is TGTGCCAGCAGTGAGGGACAGGGAATCTCCTATAATTCACCCCTCCACTTT.

This chain connects TRBV6-6 to TRBJ1-1, with D possibly matching TRBD1 (6 bases). Germline lookup yields CDR1 MNHNY and CDR2 SVGAGI (reference sequence). This CDR3 region has 14 residues. Deletions cut 6 bases from V and 1 base from J, with 12 bases between. The CDR3: CASSATGRNTEAFF. As DNA, the CDR3 is TGTGCCAGCAGCGCTACAGGGAGGAACACTGAAGCTTTCTTT.

CDR3 in amino acids: CASNADYLREQFF. The CDR3 DNA is TGTGCCAGTAACGCGGACTATTTACGAGAGCAGTTCTTC. This chain connects TRBV19 to TRBJ2-1; the D gene is possibly TRBD2 (6 bases). CDR1 LNHDA and CDR2 SQIVND come from the germline V gene (reference sequence). Trimming took 7 bases from V and 10 from J, leaving 17 bases between them. This CDR3 comprises 13 residues.

V is TRBV18 and J is TRBJ2-5, with a tentative D call TRBD1 (7 bases). There are 17 residues in the CDR3. In germline, CDR1 is KGHSH, CDR2 LQKENI. Trimming removed 1 base at V and 3 bases at J, with 18 bases between. DNA for the CDR3: TGTGCCAGCTCACCACGGAGAGGCGGGACAGCTAAAGAGACCCAGTACTTC. It codes for CASSPRRGGTAKETQYF.

The chain uses TRBV27 and TRBJ2-3; D unclear. Germline CDR1 and CDR2: MNHEY and SMNVEV (reference sequence). V shed 1 base and J shed 3 bases, with 5 bases lying between them. This CDR3 is built from 13 residues. The CDR3 region has the DNA TGTGCCAGCAGTTTATGGGATACAGATACGCAGTATTTT. This encodes CASSLWDTDTQYF.